The clone carrying this TCR beta chain was observed a handful of times. No antigen is known for it. This sample was included in a study of T cells after yellow fever vaccination. Study-wide findings and caveats: Boosting was followed by the reappearance of most primary-vaccination clones (roughly 96% CD4, around 90% CD8).

By 5'RACE template switching, TCR cDNA was produced, with a universal primer site and UMIs added in the process. TCRdb redid the calling of the 5' RACE reads with MiXCR, one entry per CDR3 protein. The sample includes 250,000 to 300,000 distinct CDR3 sequences, over 10% of them seen just once. Trimming stripped 5 bases from V and 2 bases from J, with 10 bases between. CDR3 length: 12 residues. Germline CDR1 reads DFQATT; CDR2 reads SNEGSKA (reference sequence). The source material was CD4+ T cells sorted from PBMCs, sampled 45 days after the yellow fever booster vaccination. The chain combines TRBV20-1 with TRBJ2-7; D remains ambiguous. The clonotype was recovered from a young man who received the YFV17D yellow fever vaccine. CDR3 sequence: CSASDDAYEQYF. Written as DNA, the CDR3 is TGCAGTGCTTCCGACGACGCCTACGAGCAGTACTTC.